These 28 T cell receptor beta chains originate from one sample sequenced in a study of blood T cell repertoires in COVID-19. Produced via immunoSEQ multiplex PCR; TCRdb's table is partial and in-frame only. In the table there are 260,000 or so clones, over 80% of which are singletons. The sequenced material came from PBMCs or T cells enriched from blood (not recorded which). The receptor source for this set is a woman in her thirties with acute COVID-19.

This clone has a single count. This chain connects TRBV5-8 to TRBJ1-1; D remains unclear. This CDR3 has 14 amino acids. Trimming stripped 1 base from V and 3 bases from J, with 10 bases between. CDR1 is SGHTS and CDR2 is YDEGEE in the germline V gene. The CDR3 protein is CASSLTAQDTEAFF. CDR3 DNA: TGTGCCAGCAGCTTGACAGCTCAGGACACTGAAGCTTTCTTT.

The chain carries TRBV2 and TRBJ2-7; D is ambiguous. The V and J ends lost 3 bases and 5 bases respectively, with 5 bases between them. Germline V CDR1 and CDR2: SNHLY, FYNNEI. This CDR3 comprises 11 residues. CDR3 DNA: TGTGCCAGCAGTGACCACAACGAGCAGTACTTC. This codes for CASSDHNEQYF. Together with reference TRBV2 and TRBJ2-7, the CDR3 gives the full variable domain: EPEVTQTPSHQVTQMGQEVILRCVPISNHLYFYWYRQILGQKVEFLVSFYNNEISEKSEIFDDQFSVERPDGSNFTLKIRSTKLEDSAMYFCASSDHNEQYFGPGTRLTVT.

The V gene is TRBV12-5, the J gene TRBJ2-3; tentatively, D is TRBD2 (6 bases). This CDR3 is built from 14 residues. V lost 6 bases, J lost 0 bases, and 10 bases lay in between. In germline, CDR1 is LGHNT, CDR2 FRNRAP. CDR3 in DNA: TGTGCTAGTGGCCACGGGGGAAGCACAGATACGCAGTATTTT. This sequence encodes CASGHGGSTDTQYF.

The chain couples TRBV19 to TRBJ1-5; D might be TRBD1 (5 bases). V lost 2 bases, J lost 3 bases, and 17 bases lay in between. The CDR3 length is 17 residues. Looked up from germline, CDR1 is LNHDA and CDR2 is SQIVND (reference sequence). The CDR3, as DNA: TGTGCCAGTAGTATACGTCCCAGGGTTGGTGTCAATCAGCCCCAGCATTTT. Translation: CASSIRPRVGVNQPQHF.

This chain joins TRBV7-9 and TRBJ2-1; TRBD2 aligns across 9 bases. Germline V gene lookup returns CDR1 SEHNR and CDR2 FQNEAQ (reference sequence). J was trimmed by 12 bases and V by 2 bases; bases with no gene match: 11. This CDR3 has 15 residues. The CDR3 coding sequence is TGTGCCAGCAGCTTAAGAAATCGCGGGGGGGTTTGGCAGTTCTTC. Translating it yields CASSLRNRGGVWQFF.

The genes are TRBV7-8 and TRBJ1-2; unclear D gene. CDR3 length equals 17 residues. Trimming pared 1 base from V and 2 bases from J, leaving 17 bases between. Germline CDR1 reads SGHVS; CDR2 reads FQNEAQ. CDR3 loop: CASSLEEVFLKNYGYTF. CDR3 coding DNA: TGTGCCAGCAGCTTAGAGGAGGTATTTTTGAAGAACTATGGCTACACCTTC.

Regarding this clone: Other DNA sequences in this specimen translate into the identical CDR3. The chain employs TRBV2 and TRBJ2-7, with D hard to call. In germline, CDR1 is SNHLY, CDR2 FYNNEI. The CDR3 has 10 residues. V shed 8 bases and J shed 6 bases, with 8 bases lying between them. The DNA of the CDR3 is TGTGCCAGCCGAGGTCTCGAGCAGTACTTC. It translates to CASRGLEQYF.

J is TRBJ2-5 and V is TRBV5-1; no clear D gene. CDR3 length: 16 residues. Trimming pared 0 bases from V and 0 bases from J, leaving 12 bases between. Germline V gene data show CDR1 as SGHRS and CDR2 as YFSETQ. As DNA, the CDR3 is TGCGCCAGCAGCTTGGCCGTCTCCAACTACCAAGAGACCCAGTACTTC. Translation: CASSLAVSNYQETQYF.

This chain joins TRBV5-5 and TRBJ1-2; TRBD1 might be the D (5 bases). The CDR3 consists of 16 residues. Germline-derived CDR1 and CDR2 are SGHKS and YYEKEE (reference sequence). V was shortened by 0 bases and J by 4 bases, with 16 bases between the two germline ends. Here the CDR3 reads CASSLAPAQGSYGYTF. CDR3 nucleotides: TGTGCCAGCAGCTTGGCCCCCGCCCAGGGCTCCTATGGCTACACCTTC. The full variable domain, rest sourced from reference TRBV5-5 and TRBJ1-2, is DAGVTQSPTHLIKTRGQQVTLRCSPISGHKSVSWYQQVLGQGPQFIFQYYEKEERGRGNFPDRFSARQFPNYSSELNVNALLLGDSALYLCASSLAPAQGSYGYTFGSGTRLTVV.

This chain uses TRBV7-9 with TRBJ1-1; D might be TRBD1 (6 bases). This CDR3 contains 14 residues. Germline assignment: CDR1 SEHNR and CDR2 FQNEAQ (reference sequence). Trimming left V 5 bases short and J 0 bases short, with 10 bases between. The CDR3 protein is CASSPGGLNTEAFF. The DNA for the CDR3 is TGTGCCAGCAGCCCCGGGGGGCTGAACACTGAAGCTTTCTTT.

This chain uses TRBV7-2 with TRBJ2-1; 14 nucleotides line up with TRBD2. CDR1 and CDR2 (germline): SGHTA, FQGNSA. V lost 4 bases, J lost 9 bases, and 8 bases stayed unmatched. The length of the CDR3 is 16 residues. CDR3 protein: CASSSPTSGGAGEQFF. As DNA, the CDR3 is TGTGCCAGCAGCTCGCCGACTAGCGGGGGGGCCGGTGAGCAGTTCTTC.

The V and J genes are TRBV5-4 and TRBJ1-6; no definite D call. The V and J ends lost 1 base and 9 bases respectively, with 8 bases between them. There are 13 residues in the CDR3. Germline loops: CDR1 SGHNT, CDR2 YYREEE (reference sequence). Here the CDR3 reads CASSLFTGSPLHF. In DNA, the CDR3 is TGTGCCAGCAGCTTGTTTACGGGTTCACCCCTCCACTTT.

The CDR3 loop is CASSISGTGPYGYTF. DNA for the CDR3: TGTGCCAGTAGTATTTCCGGGACAGGGCCCTATGGCTACACCTTC. This rearrangement joins TRBV19 to TRBJ1-2; 9 positions match TRBD1. From germline, CDR1 is LNHDA and CDR2 SQIVND (reference sequence). Germline trimming cut 3 bases from V and 4 bases from J; bases unmatched to any gene: 6. This CDR3 has 15 residues.

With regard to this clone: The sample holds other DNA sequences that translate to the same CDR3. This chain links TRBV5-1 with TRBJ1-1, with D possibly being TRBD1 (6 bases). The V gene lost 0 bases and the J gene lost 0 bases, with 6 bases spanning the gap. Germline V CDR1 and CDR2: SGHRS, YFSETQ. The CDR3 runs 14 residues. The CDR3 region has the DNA TGCGCCAGCAGCTTGGGGACAGTGAACACTGAAGCTTTCTTT. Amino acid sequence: CASSLGTVNTEAFF.

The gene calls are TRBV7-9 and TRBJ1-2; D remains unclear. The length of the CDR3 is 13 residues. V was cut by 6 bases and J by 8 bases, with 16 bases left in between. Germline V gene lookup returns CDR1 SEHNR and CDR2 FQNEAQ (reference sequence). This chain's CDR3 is CASRSSGGKGYTF. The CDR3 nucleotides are TGTGCCAGCAGATCCTCGGGAGGGAAAGGCTACACCTTC.

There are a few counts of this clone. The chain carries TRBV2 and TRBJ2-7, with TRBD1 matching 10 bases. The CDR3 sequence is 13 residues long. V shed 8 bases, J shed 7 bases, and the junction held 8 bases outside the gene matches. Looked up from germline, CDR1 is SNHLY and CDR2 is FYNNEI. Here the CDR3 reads CASRGTGALEQYF. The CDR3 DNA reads TGTGCCAGCCGAGGGACAGGGGCGTTGGAGCAGTACTTC.

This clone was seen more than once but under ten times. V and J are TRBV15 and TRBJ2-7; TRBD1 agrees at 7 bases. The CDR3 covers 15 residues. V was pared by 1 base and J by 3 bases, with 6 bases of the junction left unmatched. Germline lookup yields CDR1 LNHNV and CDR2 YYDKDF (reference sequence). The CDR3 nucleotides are TGTGCCACCAGCAGAGGGAGGACAGGACTCTACGAGCAGTACTTC. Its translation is CATSRGRTGLYEQYF.

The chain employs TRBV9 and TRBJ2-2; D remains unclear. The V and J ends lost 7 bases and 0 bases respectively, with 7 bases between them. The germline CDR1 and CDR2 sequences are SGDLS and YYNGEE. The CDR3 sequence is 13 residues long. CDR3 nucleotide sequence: TGTGCCAGCTCCCCCGCGAACACCGGGGAGCTGTTTTTT. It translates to CASSPANTGELFF.

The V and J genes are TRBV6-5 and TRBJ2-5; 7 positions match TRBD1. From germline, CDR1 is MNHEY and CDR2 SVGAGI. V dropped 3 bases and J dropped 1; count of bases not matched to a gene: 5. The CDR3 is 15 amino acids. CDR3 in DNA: TGTGCCAGCAGTTATTCGGGACAGAGCCAAGAGACCCAGTACTTC. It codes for CASSYSGQSQETQYF.

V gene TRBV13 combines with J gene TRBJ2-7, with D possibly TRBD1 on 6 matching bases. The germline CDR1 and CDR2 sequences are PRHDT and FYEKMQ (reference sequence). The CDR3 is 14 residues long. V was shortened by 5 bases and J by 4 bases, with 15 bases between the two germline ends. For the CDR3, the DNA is TGTGCCAGCAGCCATGAAGACAGGTCATACGAGCAGTACTTC. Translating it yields CASSHEDRSYEQYF.

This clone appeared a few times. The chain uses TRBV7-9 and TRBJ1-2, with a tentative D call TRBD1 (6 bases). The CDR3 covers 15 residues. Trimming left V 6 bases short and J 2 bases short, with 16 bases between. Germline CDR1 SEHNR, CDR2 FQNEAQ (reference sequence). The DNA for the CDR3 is TGTGCCAGCAGACCCGGCCCGGACAGAAACTATGGCTACACCTTC. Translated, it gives CASRPGPDRNYGYTF.

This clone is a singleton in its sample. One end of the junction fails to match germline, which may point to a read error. CDR3 residues: CASSAARGSYNEQFF. The CDR3 DNA reads as TGTGCTAGCAGCGCGGCCAGGGGGAGCTACAATGAGCAGTTCTTC. This chain uses TRBV7-7 with TRBJ2-1, with 7 nucleotides matching TRBD1. Germline CDR1 reads SSHAT; CDR2 reads FNYEAQ (reference sequence). The CDR3 runs to 15 residues.

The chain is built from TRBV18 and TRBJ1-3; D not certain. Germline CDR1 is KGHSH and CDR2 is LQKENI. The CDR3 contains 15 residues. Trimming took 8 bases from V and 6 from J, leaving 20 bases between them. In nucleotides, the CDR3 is TGTGCCAGCCGGGATACCGGTAGCTTCCTAAACACCATATATTTT. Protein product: CASRDTGSFLNTIYF.

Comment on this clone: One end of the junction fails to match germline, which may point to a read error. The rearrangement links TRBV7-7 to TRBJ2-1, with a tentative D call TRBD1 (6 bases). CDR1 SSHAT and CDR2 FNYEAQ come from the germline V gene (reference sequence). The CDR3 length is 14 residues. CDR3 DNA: TGTGCTAGCAGCTTAGCGCCCGGGGACATTAAGCAGTTCTTC. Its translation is CASSLAPGDIKQFF.

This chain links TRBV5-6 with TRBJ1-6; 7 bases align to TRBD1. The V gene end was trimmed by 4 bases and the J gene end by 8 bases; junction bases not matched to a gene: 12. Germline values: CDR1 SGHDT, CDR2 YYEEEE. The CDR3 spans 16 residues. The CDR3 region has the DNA TGTGCCAGCAGCCCAGGTCATGGACAGGAGGATTCACCCCTCCACTTT. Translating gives CASSPGHGQEDSPLHF.

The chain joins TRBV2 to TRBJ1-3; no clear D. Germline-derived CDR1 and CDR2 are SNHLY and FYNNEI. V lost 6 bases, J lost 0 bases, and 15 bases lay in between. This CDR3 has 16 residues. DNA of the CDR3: TGTGCCAGCAGCCCTTTAAGACTCCTCTCTGGAAACACCATATATTTT. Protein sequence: CASSPLRLLSGNTIYF.

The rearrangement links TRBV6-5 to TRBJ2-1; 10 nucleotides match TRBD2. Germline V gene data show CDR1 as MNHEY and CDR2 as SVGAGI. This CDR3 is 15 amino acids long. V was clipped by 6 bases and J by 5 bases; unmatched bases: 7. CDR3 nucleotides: TGTGCCAGCAGCCTAAGCGGGGGGGCCAACAATGAGCAGTTCTTC. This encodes CASSLSGGANNEQFF.

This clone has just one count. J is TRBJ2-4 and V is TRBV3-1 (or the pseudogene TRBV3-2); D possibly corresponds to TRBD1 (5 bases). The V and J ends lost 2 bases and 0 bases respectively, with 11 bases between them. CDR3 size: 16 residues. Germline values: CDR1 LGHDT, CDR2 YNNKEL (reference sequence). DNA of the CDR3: TGTGCCAGCAGCCAATACGGACACCTAGCCAAAAACATTCAGTACTTC. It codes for CASSQYGHLAKNIQYF.